The entry that follows covers one T cell receptor (beta chain) sequence. Its antigen is unknown. The survey-level immunoSEQ assay was used. The method was immunoSEQ multiplex PCR; TCRdb's version includes in-frame clones alone and lacks a portion of them. Here the sample spans tens of thousands of clones, about 80% being singletons. The germline V gene encodes CDR1 SGHRS and CDR2 YFSETQ. Trimming pared 4 bases from V and 0 bases from J, leaving 22 bases between. This CDR3 region has 18 residues. The sample belongs to a study of fetal regulatory T cell absence and autoimmunity. Across the whole study: The IPEX patients lacked clinical diabetes but had exocrine pancreas autoimmunity. Study outcomes and limitations: In IPEX, the enrichment was taken to support antigen-driven autoimmunity before birth.

This sequence joins TRBV5-1 and TRBJ1-2; D is perhaps TRBD1 (5 bases). Sequencing input: cord blood. This clonotype originated in a newborn boy with IPEX syndrome. The CDR3 protein is CASSPGGGRGLTNYGYTF. As DNA, the CDR3 is TGCGCCAGCAGCCCCGGTGGCGGTCGGGGACTTACTAACTATGGCTACACCTTC.